The present TCR beta chain was sequenced within a study of CD8+ T cells in alopecia areata. Extraction of RNA preceded its reverse transcription into cDNA, which served as the sequencing template. Data came from immunoSEQ multiplex PCR; TCRdb stores just in-frame clones and leaves some out. The sample yields about 110,000 clones, under 65% seen once. Study conclusions and caveats: Patients shared TCRs less clearly than mice did, possibly for HLA-related reasons. Scalp sequencing captures resident alphabeta T cells of normal skin too.

Worth noting for this clone: Its antigen is unknown.

The V gene end was trimmed by 3 bases and the J gene end by 1 base; junction bases not matched to a gene: 6. CDR3 length equals 15 residues. CDR1 and CDR2 from the germline V gene are SGHNT and YENEEA. Peripheral blood and lesional scalp punch biopsies came from alopecia areata patients. Sorted out of PBMCs were CD4+ T cells and CD8+ T cells. The TCR comes from a human donor with alopecia areata. Sequenced sample: NKG2D-low CD8+ T cells sorted from blood. The J gene is TRBJ2-7, the V gene TRBV11-3, with TRBD1 matching over 7 bases. CDR3 region: CASSLTGSSSYEQYF. In nucleotides, the CDR3 is TGTGCCAGCAGCTTGACAGGGAGTAGTTCCTACGAGCAGTACTTC. The variable domain in full, with the rest retrieved from reference TRBV11-3 and TRBJ2-7, is EAGVVQSPRYKIIEKKQPVAFWCNPISGHNTLYWYLQNLGQGPELLIRYENEEAVDDSQLPKDRFSAERLKGVDSTLKIQPAELGDSAVYLCASSLTGSSSYEQYFGPGTRLTVT.